These T cell receptor beta chains were read from a single sample in a study of blood T cells in healthy people across ages. MiXCR, run by TCRdb on the 5' RACE reads, gives a single entry per CDR3 protein. The sample consists of around 650,000 distinct CDR3 sequences, around two fifths of them appearing once. The sample was blood. These receptors were collected from a man aged 80 or over in good health. CDR3s include the opening cysteine and the closing phenylalanine or tryptophan. The order of the fields is D gene, V gene, J gene, clone size, CDR3 protein, CDR3 DNA. D genes are given only for firm matches. Clone size, where shown, is once, few, many, or a class for clones that have expanded.

D: TRBD1; V: TRBV5-1; J: TRBJ1-6; size: few; CDR3: CASSATTGQGFNSPLHF; DNA: TGCGCCAGCAGCGCCACGACGGGACAGGGGTTTAATTCACCCCTCCACTTT
D: NA; V: TRBV14; J: TRBJ2-1; size: NA; CDR3: CASSQGLDPNEQFF; DNA: TGTGCCAGCAGCCAAGGGCTAGATCCGAATGAGCAGTTCTTC
D: TRBD2; V: TRBV20-1; J: TRBJ2-7; size: many; CDR3: CSAHKTSGGEQYF; DNA: TGCAGTGCTCACAAGACTAGCGGGGGAGAGCAGTACTTC
D: NA; V: TRBV7-2; J: TRBJ2-4; size: few; CDR3: CASSLGGSSIQYF; DNA: TGTGCCAGCAGCTTAGGTGGTAGTAGCATTCAGTACTTC
D: NA; V: TRBV14; J: TRBJ1-2; size: few; CDR3: CASSVQGLDGYTF; DNA: TGTGCCAGCAGCGTACAGGGATTGGATGGCTACACCTTC
D: NA; V: TRBV30; J: TRBJ2-2; size: many; CDR3: CAWSVGGFLGELFF; DNA: TGTGCCTGGAGTGTAGGAGGGTTTCTAGGGGAGCTGTTTTTT
D: NA; V: TRBV4-2; J: TRBJ1-1; size: few; CDR3: CASSQLGQTEAFF; DNA: TGTGCCAGCAGCCAGCTGGGGCAGACTGAAGCTTTCTTT
D: TRBD2; V: TRBV20-1; J: TRBJ2-3; size: few; CDR3: CSARLLAGVQDTQYF; DNA: TGCAGTGCTAGACTCCTAGCGGGAGTGCAGGATACGCAGTATTTT
D: NA; V: TRBV14; J: TRBJ2-1; size: once; CDR3: CASSPDRIVQFF; DNA: TGTGCCAGCAGCCCCGACCGCATTGTGCAGTTCTTC
D: NA; V: TRBV4-1; J: TRBJ2-6; size: many; CDR3: CASSQDRPLSGANVLTF; DNA: TGCGCCAGCAGCCAAGATCGTCCCCTGTCTGGGGCCAACGTCCTGACTTTC
D: TRBD2; V: TRBV28; J: TRBJ2-5; size: many; CDR3: CASTGGETQYF; DNA: TGTGCCAGCACGGGGGGAGAGACCCAGTACTTC
D: NA; V: TRBV11-2; J: TRBJ1-3; size: many; CDR3: CASSQGGIAGNTIYF; DNA: TGTGCCAGCAGCCAAGGTGGCATCGCTGGAAACACCATATATTTT
D: NA; V: TRBV21-1; J: TRBJ1-5; size: once; CDR3: CASSPTCGVRGAKNQPQHF; DNA: TGTGCCAGCTCTCCGACGTGTGGGGTAAGGGGGGCGAAAAATCAGCCCCAGCATTTT
D: NA; V: TRBV12-3/TRBV12-4; J: TRBJ1-6; size: NA; CDR3: CASSDRLGSYNSPLHF; DNA: TGTGCCAGCAGCGATAGACTGGGCTCCTATAATTCACCCCTCCACTTT
D: NA; V: TRBV29-1; J: TRBJ2-3; size: many; CDR3: CSVEERQTASTDTQYF; DNA: TGCAGCGTTGAAGAACGACAGACCGCTAGCACAGATACGCAGTATTTT
D: NA; V: TRBV6-1; J: TRBJ2-1; size: NA; CDR3: CASSEFSYEQFF; DNA: TGTGCCAGCAGCGAATTCAGCTATGAGCAGTTCTTC
D: TRBD1; V: TRBV25-1; J: TRBJ2-2; size: few; CDR3: CASSGRTGGVGTGELFF; DNA: TGTGCCAGCTCTGGCCGGACAGGGGGTGTTGGAACCGGGGAGCTGTTTTTT
D: NA; V: TRBV6-5; J: TRBJ1-5; size: NA; CDR3: CASSTRGVNQPQHF; DNA: TGTGCCAGCAGCACGAGGGGGGTCAATCAGCCCCAGCATTTT
D: TRBD1; V: TRBV5-1; J: TRBJ2-7; size: few; CDR3: CASSPSAGTGGFYEQYF; DNA: TGCGCCAGCAGCCCGAGCGCCGGGACAGGGGGTTTTTACGAGCAGTACTTC
D: TRBD2; V: TRBV7-2; J: TRBJ2-5; size: NA; CDR3: CASSLGLAGGHQETQYF; DNA: TGTGCCAGCAGCTTGGGACTAGCGGGAGGGCATCAAGAGACCCAGTACTTC
D: NA; V: TRBV14; J: TRBJ2-7; size: NA; CDR3: CASSQHNYEQYF; DNA: TGTGCCAGCAGCCAACATAACTACGAGCAGTACTTC
D: NA; V: TRBV9; J: TRBJ2-4; size: NA; CDR3: CAGSVYASAENIQYF; DNA: TGTGCCGGCAGCGTTTACGCATCTGCGGAAAACATTCAGTACTTC
D: TRBD1; V: TRBV5-1; J: TRBJ2-7; size: NA; CDR3: CASSGDRAPYEQYF; DNA: TGCGCCAGCAGCGGGGACAGGGCTCCCTACGAGCAGTACTTC
D: NA; V: TRBV29-1; J: TRBJ2-5; size: many; CDR3: CSVGRVGETQYF; DNA: TGCAGCGTTGGAAGGGTTGGTGAGACCCAGTACTTC
D: NA; V: TRBV29-1; J: TRBJ2-5; size: many; CDR3: CSVEDSRKQETQYF; DNA: TGCAGCGTTGAAGATTCGAGGAAACAAGAGACCCAGTACTTC
D: NA; V: TRBV3-1; J: TRBJ2-7; size: NA; CDR3: CASSSEGDGSYEQYF; DNA: TGTGCCAGCAGTTCAGAGGGGGACGGCTCCTACGAGCAGTACTTC
D: NA; V: TRBV20-1; J: TRBJ2-2; size: NA; CDR3: CSARDPGRAENTGELFF; DNA: TGCAGTGCTAGAGACCCCGGCAGGGCCGAGAACACCGGGGAGCTGTTTTTT
D: NA; V: TRBV27; J: TRBJ2-7; size: few; CDR3: CASSLTRAYEQYF; DNA: TGTGCCAGCAGTTTAACCAGGGCATACGAGCAGTACTTC
D: NA; V: TRBV7-9; J: TRBJ1-1; size: NA; CDR3: CASSFRLSNTEAFF; DNA: TGTGCCAGCAGCTTTCGTCTATCGAACACTGAAGCTTTCTTT
D: NA; V: TRBV7-8; J: TRBJ2-3; size: NA; CDR3: CASSFGRGSTDTQYF; DNA: TGTGCCAGCAGCTTTGGCAGGGGAAGCACAGATACGCAGTATTTT
D: NA; V: TRBV18; J: TRBJ2-5; size: NA; CDR3: CASSPLGEQGTQYF; DNA: TGTGCCAGCTCACCCTTAGGGGAACAAGGGACCCAGTACTTC
D: NA; V: TRBV7-9; J: TRBJ1-1; size: NA; CDR3: CASSLAGVVGQLNTEAFF; DNA: TGTGCCAGCAGCTTAGCGGGGGTAGTCGGACAGCTAAACACTGAAGCTTTCTTT
D: NA; V: TRBV5-1; J: TRBJ2-7; size: NA; CDR3: CASSTERHEQYF; DNA: TGCGCCAGCAGCACAGAACGGCACGAGCAGTACTTC
D: NA; V: TRBV3-1; J: TRBJ2-1; size: few; CDR3: CASSQVSAGIEQFF; DNA: TGTGCCAGCAGCCAAGTGTCGGCAGGGATTGAGCAGTTCTTC
D: NA; V: TRBV10-3; J: TRBJ1-3; size: NA; CDR3: CAISPQGNSPGNTIYF; DNA: TGTGCCATCAGCCCACAGGGTAATTCCCCTGGAAACACCATATATTTT
D: TRBD1; V: TRBV2; J: TRBJ2-1; size: few; CDR3: CASGGQGLFGGEQFF; DNA: TGTGCCAGCGGTGGACAGGGCCTTTTTGGGGGTGAGCAGTTCTTC
D: TRBD2; V: TRBV7-2; J: TRBJ2-3; size: few; CDR3: CASSLLAGFTDTQYF; DNA: TGTGCCAGCAGTCTCCTAGCGGGGTTCACAGATACGCAGTATTTT
D: NA; V: TRBV10-1; J: TRBJ2-1; size: many; CDR3: CASSDRGRKEQFF; DNA: TGCGCCAGCAGTGACCGGGGAAGAAAAGAGCAGTTCTTC
D: TRBD1; V: TRBV29-1; J: TRBJ1-1; size: NA; CDR3: CSVEDPRQGFGTEAFF; DNA: TGCAGCGTTGAAGATCCTCGACAGGGGTTTGGCACTGAAGCTTTCTTT
D: NA; V: TRBV29-1; J: TRBJ2-5; size: few; CDR3: CSVDLKLQETQYF; DNA: TGCAGCGTTGATTTAAAACTGCAAGAGACCCAGTACTTC
D: NA; V: TRBV7-2; J: TRBJ2-3; size: many; CDR3: CASSPAGTLPDTQYF; DNA: TGTGCCAGCAGCCCTGCTGGGACTTTACCAGATACGCAGTATTTT
D: NA; V: TRBV20-1; J: TRBJ1-5; size: few; CDR3: CSARDTHSNQPQHF; DNA: TGCAGTGCTAGAGATACCCACAGCAATCAGCCCCAGCATTTT
D: NA; V: TRBV7-2; J: TRBJ2-5; size: few; CDR3: CASSQGRKETQYF; DNA: TGTGCCAGCAGCCAAGGACGGAAAGAGACCCAGTACTTC
D: NA; V: TRBV4-3; J: TRBJ2-3; size: few; CDR3: CASSQGGSGTDTQYF; DNA: TGCGCCAGCAGCCAAGGTGGGAGTGGCACAGATACGCAGTATTTT
D: TRBD1; V: TRBV6-2/TRBV6-3; J: TRBJ2-7; size: many; CDR3: CASRSPGQASSYEQYF; DNA: TGTGCCAGCAGATCGCCGGGACAGGCGAGCTCCTACGAGCAGTACTTC
D: TRBD2; V: TRBV29-1; J: TRBJ2-1; size: many; CDR3: CSVEAGGNEQFF; DNA: TGCAGCGTTGAGGCGGGGGGAAATGAGCAGTTCTTC
D: TRBD2; V: TRBV28; J: TRBJ2-3; size: NA; CDR3: CASSSLAGSGGDTQYF; DNA: TGTGCCAGCAGTTCCCTAGCGGGCTCGGGGGGAGATACGCAGTATTTT
D: TRBD1; V: TRBV7-2; J: TRBJ2-7; size: many; CDR3: CASSSHRGSYEQYF; DNA: TGTGCCAGCAGCTCCCACAGGGGGTCCTACGAGCAGTACTTC